Below, one T cell receptor beta chain is given with its context. No antigen is known for it. Included in the TCR beta cDNA libraries were unique molecular identifiers. TCRdb reprocessed the PCR reads with MiXCR, giving one entry per CDR3 protein. The sample yields about 820,000 distinct CDR3 sequences, roughly 50% seen once. The data were obtained in a study of post-analysis software for immune sequencing data. For the study at large: Courses of disease covered relapsing-remitting, secondary progressive and progressive-relapsing multiple sclerosis.

The length of the CDR3 is 16 residues. Per germline, CDR1 KGHSH and CDR2 LQKENI. Points from the study as a whole: Controls significantly exceeded multiple sclerosis patients in normalized Chao1 diversity. Comparison of patients with controls showed about 5 TRBV segments more frequent in patients, TRBV5-6, TRBV5-1 and TRBV20-1 among them.

The rearrangement uses TRBV18 and TRBJ2-3; no reliable D call. The J call is in doubt because the DNA end fits TRBJ2-7 better. The sequence was collected from a girl aged 10 to 17 with multiple sclerosis. Sequencing used blood. In DNA form, the CDR3 reads TGTGCCAGCTCACCACCGAATGGAATAGGCACAGATACGCAGTACTTC. Translation: CASSPPNGIGTDTQYF.